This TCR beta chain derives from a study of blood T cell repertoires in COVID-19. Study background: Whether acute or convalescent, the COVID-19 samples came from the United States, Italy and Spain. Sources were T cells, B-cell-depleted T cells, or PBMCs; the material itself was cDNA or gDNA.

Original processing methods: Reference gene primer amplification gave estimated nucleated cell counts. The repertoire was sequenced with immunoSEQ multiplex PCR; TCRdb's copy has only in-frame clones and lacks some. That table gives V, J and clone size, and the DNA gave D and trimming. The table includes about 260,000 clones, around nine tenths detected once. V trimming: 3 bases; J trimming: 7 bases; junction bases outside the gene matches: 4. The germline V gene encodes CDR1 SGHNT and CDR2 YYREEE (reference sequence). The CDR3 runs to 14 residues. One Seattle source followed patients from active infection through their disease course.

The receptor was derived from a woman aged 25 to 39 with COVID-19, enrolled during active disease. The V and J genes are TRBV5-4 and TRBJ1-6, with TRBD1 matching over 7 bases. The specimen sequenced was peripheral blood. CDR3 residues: CASSSTGTNSPLHF. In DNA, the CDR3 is TGTGCCAGCAGCTCGACAGGGACGAATTCACCCCTCCACTTT.